The 23 T cell receptor beta chains presented below share a single source sample, sequenced in a study of radiotherapy plus CTLA-4 blockade in lung cancer. Repertoires were generated with immunoSEQ multiplex PCR, while TCRdb's copy carries only in-frame clones and drops some. The sample includes 60,000 to 70,000 clones, around 79% of them seen just once. The sequencing used peripheral blood, collected from a patient treated with radiotherapy plus ipilimumab. Every receptor here comes from a human donor with non-small cell lung cancer who had a complete response to radiotherapy plus ipilimumab.

The chain recombines TRBV9 with TRBJ1-2; unclear D gene. The CDR3 runs to 15 residues. Germline CDR1 is SGDLS and CDR2 is YYNGEE. Trimming took 0 bases from V and 5 from J, leaving 14 bases between them. The CDR3 nucleotides are TGTGCCAGCAGCGTAGCTGGGCAGGCGCTTTATGGCTACACCTTC. Amino acids: CASSVAGQALYGYTF.

The V and J genes are TRBV14 and TRBJ1-5, with D tentatively TRBD1 (6 bases). Germline CDR1 reads SGHDN; CDR2 reads FVKESK. The CDR3 consists of 17 residues. Between the trimmed V and J ends, which lost 0 bases and 0 bases, there was a span of 12 bases. CDR3 DNA sequence: TGTGCCAGCAGCCAAGAGAGGGGGGATTATAGCAATCAGCCCCAGCATTTT. It specifies CASSQERGDYSNQPQHF.

The V and J genes are TRBV30 and TRBJ1-4; no clear D. Trimming shortened V by 6 bases and J by 7 bases, and 12 bases separated the two germline ends. The V gene's germline CDR1 is GTSNPN and CDR2 SVGIG (reference sequence). The CDR3 consists of 12 residues. CDR3 amino acids: CACGIVGEKLFF. Written as DNA, the CDR3 is TGTGCCTGTGGAATAGTTGGTGAAAAACTGTTTTTT.

This clone is a singleton in its sample. The chain couples TRBV9 to TRBJ2-7; a possible D gene is TRBD2 (6 bases). The ends were cut back, 6 bases at V and 4 bases at J, with 20 bases in the middle. This CDR3 contains 15 residues. CDR1 is SGDLS, CDR2 YYNGEE, per germline. The CDR3 protein is CASTRGVPGDYEQYF. CDR3 in DNA: TGTGCCAGCACCAGAGGGGTGCCGGGGGATTACGAGCAGTACTTC. The whole variable domain, remainder taken from reference TRBV9 and TRBJ2-7, is DSGVTQTPKHLITATGQRVTLRCSPRSGDLSVYWYQQSLDQGLQFLIQYYNGEERAKGNILERFSAQQFPDLHSELNLSSLELGDSALYFCASTRGVPGDYEQYFGPGTRLTVT.

The chain carries TRBV9 and TRBJ2-3, with D maybe TRBD1 (6 bases). V lost 0 bases, J lost 4 bases, and 9 bases lay in between. The length of the CDR3 is 14 residues. CDR1 is SGDLS, CDR2 YYNGEE, per germline. This CDR3 reads CASSVVEGADTQYF. In nucleotides, the CDR3 is TGTGCCAGCAGCGTAGTCGAGGGGGCAGATACGCAGTATTTT.

J is TRBJ2-7 and V is TRBV7-9, with a weak D call TRBD1 (5 bases). Looked up from germline, CDR1 is SEHNR and CDR2 is FQNEAQ (reference sequence). Trimming removed 5 bases from V and 5 bases from J, with 22 bases in between. There are 16 residues in the CDR3. CDR3: CASSLSFTTNRNEQYF. CDR3 nucleotides: TGTGCCAGCAGCCTTTCTTTTACAACCAACAGGAACGAGCAGTACTTC.

The rearrangement uses TRBV9 and TRBJ2-2; D not certain. CDR3 size: 13 residues. Trimming took off 5 bases at V and 6 bases at J, with 11 bases between the two ends. CDR1 is SGDLS and CDR2 is YYNGEE in the germline V gene. Written as DNA, the CDR3 is TGTGCCAGCAGAACTTCGAGCGCCGGGGAGCTGTTTTTT. Protein sequence: CASRTSSAGELFF.

The chain combines TRBV4-3 with TRBJ1-1; no reliable D call. This CDR3 contains 15 residues. Trimming removed 0 bases at V and 1 base at J, with 9 bases between. From germline, CDR1 is LGHNA and CDR2 YSLEER. CDR3 protein: CASSQDREGNTEAFF. The DNA of the CDR3 is TGCGCCAGCAGCCAAGATAGGGAAGGGAACACTGAAGCTTTCTTT.

J is TRBJ2-3 and V is TRBV19; 10 nucleotides align to TRBD1. J gave up 7 bases and V 6 bases, and 13 bases lay outside the gene matches. Looked up from germline, CDR1 is LNHDA and CDR2 is SQIVND (reference sequence). This CDR3 is 16 amino acids long. CDR3 loop: CASRERTGGGEYTQYF. As DNA, the CDR3 is TGTGCCAGTAGGGAAAGGACAGGGGGTGGTGAGTATACGCAGTATTTT.

The chain carries TRBV5-1 and TRBJ1-2; no firm D call. The V gene's germline CDR1 is SGHRS and CDR2 YFSETQ. The V and J ends lost 0 bases and 4 bases respectively, with 10 bases between them. The CDR3 sequence is 14 residues long. The CDR3 sequence: CASSLGFGFYGYTF. The CDR3, as DNA: TGCGCCAGCAGCTTGGGGTTTGGGTTCTATGGCTACACCTTC.

This chain uses TRBV5-4 with TRBJ1-2, with no clear D. Trimming shortened V by 3 bases and J by 5 bases, and 5 bases separated the two germline ends. Germline V gene data show CDR1 as SGHNT and CDR2 as YYREEE (reference sequence). This CDR3 contains 11 residues. The CDR3 nucleotides read TGTGCCAGCAGCTCCACGTATGGCTACACCTTC. Translating gives CASSSTYGYTF. Using reference TRBV5-4 and TRBJ1-2 for the parts outside the CDR3, the full variable domain is ETGVTQSPTHLIKTRGQQVTLRCSSQSGHNTVSWYQQALGQGPQFIFQYYREEENGRGNFPPRFSGLQFPNYSSELNVNALELDDSALYLCASSSTYGYTFGSGTRLTVV.

This clone showed up just once. The J gene is TRBJ2-7, the V gene TRBV11-2; TRBD2 is a possible D gene (6 bases). CDR1 is SGHAT, CDR2 FQNNGV, per germline. V was clipped by 1 base and J by 3 bases, with 10 bases between them. The CDR3 extends over 14 amino acids. The CDR3 protein is CASSLVSEGYEQYV. Here the CDR3 DNA reads TGTGCCAGCAGCTTAGTATCGGAGGGCTACGAGCAGTACGTC.

V gene TRBV5-1 combines with J gene TRBJ2-2; 8 bases map to TRBD2. V dropped 0 bases and J dropped 6; count of bases not matched to a gene: 4. This CDR3 region has 15 residues. The germline V gene encodes CDR1 SGHRS and CDR2 YFSETQ. The chain's CDR3 is CASSLAAGGAGELFF. The CDR3 DNA reads as TGCGCCAGCAGCTTGGCCGCGGGGGGAGCCGGGGAGCTGTTTTTT.

The DNA for the CDR3 is TGTGCCAGCAGTGAAGCAGGCTATGGCTACACCTTC. Translation gives CASSEAGYGYTF. V is TRBV6-1 and J is TRBJ1-2; D is unclear. V was trimmed by 0 bases and J by 4 bases, leaving 3 bases between them. The CDR3 spans 12 residues. From germline, CDR1 is MNHNS and CDR2 SASEGT.

Remarks on this clone: The junction departs from germline at one end; a sequencing error may be responsible. The chain has TRBV7-7 and TRBJ2-5; 8 nucleotides match TRBD2. The CDR3 length is 16 residues. Germline CDR1 reads SSHAT; CDR2 reads FNYEAQ (reference sequence). The CDR3 is CASSVLGAGGLETQYF. CDR3 nucleotides: TGTGCTAGCAGCGTCTTAGGGGCGGGAGGTCTGGAGACCCAGTACTTC.

The CDR3 loop reads CASTKGLGGYTF. DNA for the CDR3: TGTGCCAGCACAAAGGGTCTGGGAGGCTACACCTTC. The chain has TRBV6-5 and TRBJ1-2; D remains ambiguous. Germline assignment: CDR1 MNHEY and CDR2 SVGAGI. Trimming removed 7 bases at V and 8 bases at J, with 14 bases between. CDR3 length: 12 residues.

A few counts support this clone. The chain uses TRBV14 and TRBJ2-7; D remains unclear. CDR1 SGHDN and CDR2 FVKESK come from the germline V gene. CDR3 size: 14 residues. V gave up 4 bases and J gave up 4 bases, with 14 bases separating them. This CDR3 is CASSPPGPTYEQYF. CDR3 nucleotide sequence: TGTGCCAGCAGCCCCCCCGGACCCACTTACGAGCAGTACTTC.

V and J are TRBV9 and TRBJ1-3, with TRBD1 matching over 9 bases. The CDR3 loop spans 16 amino acids. Germline CDR1 reads SGDLS; CDR2 reads YYNGEE. V shed 3 bases and J 1 base; nucleotides not matched to a gene: 5. The CDR3 DNA follows: TGTGCCAGCAGCGAGGGACAGGGCTTTTCTGGAAACACCATATATTTT. Protein sequence: CASSEGQGFSGNTIYF.

The rearrangement joins TRBV7-2 to TRBJ2-5, with D possibly being TRBD1 or TRBD2 (5 bases each). The V gene lost 8 bases and the J gene lost 1 base, with 20 bases spanning the gap. The germline V gene has CDR1 SGHTA and CDR2 FQGNSA. The CDR3 consists of 16 residues. CDR3 coding DNA: TGTGCCAGCGGGGCCGAGCCAGGCGGGTCCCAAGAGACCCAGTACTTC. Translated: CASGAEPGGSQETQYF.

This clone was seen a handful of times. V usage is TRBV11-3 and J usage is TRBJ1-2, with D possibly TRBD1 on 6 matching bases. V shed 7 bases and J shed 4 bases, with 16 bases lying between them. This CDR3 comprises 14 residues. Germline V gives CDR1 SGHNT, CDR2 YENEEA. CDR3 bases: TGTGCCAGCAACAGTTCCGGGACAACCTATGGCTACACCTTC. Translating gives CASNSSGTTYGYTF.

The sample holds a few counts of this clone. This chain links TRBV6-5 with TRBJ2-7, with D uncertain. V was pared by 7 bases and J by 2 bases, with 15 bases between. CDR1 and CDR2 from the germline V gene are MNHEY and SVGAGI. The CDR3 contains 14 residues. CDR3 sequence (DNA): TGTGCCAGCACCAACCCCTCTCCCCCCTACGAGCAGTACTTC. It codes for CASTNPSPPYEQYF.

The chain uses TRBV29-1 and TRBJ1-1; the D is unclear. V dropped 1 base and J dropped 5 bases, with 11 bases sitting between them. The germline V gene encodes CDR1 SQVTM and CDR2 ANQGSEA. This CDR3 has 13 amino acids. CDR3 in amino acids: CSVEVGETTEAFF. The CDR3, as DNA: TGCAGCGTTGAAGTTGGTGAAACAACTGAAGCTTTCTTT.

A word on this clone: The missing conserved phenylalanine or tryptophan at the end of this CDR3 makes a read error likely. The limits of the CDR3 on the DNA are not certain, so only TCRdb's listed CDR3 is given. J is TRBJ2-7 and V is TRBV15; TRBD1 is the table's D call and was not checked against the DNA. Germline assignment: CDR1 LNHNV and CDR2 YYDKDF (reference sequence). The CDR3 is made up of 10 amino acids, end residues included. The CDR3 loop is CATSRDRDLN.